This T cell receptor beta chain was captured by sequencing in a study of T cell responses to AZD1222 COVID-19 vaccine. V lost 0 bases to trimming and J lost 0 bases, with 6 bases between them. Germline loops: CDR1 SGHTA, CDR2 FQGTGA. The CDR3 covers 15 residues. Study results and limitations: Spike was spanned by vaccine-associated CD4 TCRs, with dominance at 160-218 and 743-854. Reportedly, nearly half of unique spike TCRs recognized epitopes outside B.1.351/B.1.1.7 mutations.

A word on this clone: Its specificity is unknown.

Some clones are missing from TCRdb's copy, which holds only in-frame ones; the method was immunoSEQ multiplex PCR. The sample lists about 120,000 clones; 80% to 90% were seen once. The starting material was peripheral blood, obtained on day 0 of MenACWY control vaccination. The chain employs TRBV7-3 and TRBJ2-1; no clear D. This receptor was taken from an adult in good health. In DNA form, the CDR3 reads TGTGCCAGCAGCTTAACGTGGGACTCCTACAATGAGCAGTTCTTC. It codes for CASSLTWDSYNEQFF.